These 20 T cell receptor beta chains came from one sample sequenced in a study of vaccination and CD4 T cells after COVID-19. Indicated treatment: approximately nine-day PBMC culture with coronavirus spike peptide pools or control peptides (ViraFEST assay). Sequence data for DNA of cultured CD4+ T cells were generated by the Oncomine TCR Beta short-read assay. TCRdb re-called the PCR reads with MiXCR, one entry per CDR3 protein. The repertoire has about 15,000 distinct CDR3 sequences, about 56% of them found once; the top ten carry about 4.5%. No cognate antigen is known for these TCRs. Specimen: CD4+ T cells from blood, cultured in vitro, collected before SARS-CoV-2 vaccination. These receptors originate from a human donor who had recovered from COVID-19.

This clonotype was observed once. This chain uses TRBV20-1 with TRBJ1-1; 7 nucleotides match TRBD1. This CDR3 region has 15 residues. Losses at the gene ends were 6 bases for V and 7 bases for J; bases not matched to a gene: 17. The germline V gene encodes CDR1 DFQATT and CDR2 SNEGSKA (reference sequence). The CDR3 sequence: CSALGQGVLFSEAFF. CDR3 in DNA: TGCAGTGCCCTGGGGCAGGGGGTTCTGTTCAGTGAAGCTTTCTTT.

The chain has TRBV11-1 and TRBJ2-1; TRBD2 matches at 7 bases. J gave up 3 bases and V 5 bases, and 16 bases lay outside the gene matches. CDR1 is SGHAT and CDR2 is FQDESV in the germline V gene (reference sequence). The CDR3 length is 18 residues. The CDR3 region has the DNA TGTGCCAGCAGCCTAAGAAGGAGGCGGGAGTCGGACTACAATGAGCAGTTCTTC. It codes for CASSLRRRRESDYNEQFF.

Within the sample, this clonotype is large (0.1 to 1%). The chain links TRBV6-1 to TRBJ1-1; TRBD1 is a possible D gene (6 bases). Per germline, CDR1 MNHNS and CDR2 SASEGT. The CDR3 sequence is 15 residues long. Trimming took off 6 bases at V and 1 base at J, with 15 bases between the two ends. The CDR3 loop is CASSQNGGRNTEAFF. CDR3 DNA sequence: TGTGCCAGCAGCCAGAATGGGGGCAGGAACACTGAAGCTTTCTTT.

This rearrangement joins TRBV11-2 to TRBJ2-1; 12 positions match TRBD2. The CDR3 is 19 amino acids. V lost 0 bases, J lost 2 bases, and 8 bases stayed unmatched. Germline V CDR1 and CDR2: SGHAT, FQNNGV. In DNA form, the CDR3 reads TGTGCCAGCAGCTTAGACGGTCTAGCGGGAGGGCCCACCTACAATGAGCAGTTCTTC. Translating gives CASSLDGLAGGPTYNEQFF.

This chain joins TRBV6-5 and TRBJ1-2; D is possibly TRBD1 (6 bases). Deletions cut 0 bases from V and 4 bases from J, with 9 bases between. Germline loops: CDR1 MNHEY, CDR2 SVGAGI. The CDR3 is 14 residues long. The CDR3 protein is CASSYSSGAYGYTF. The CDR3 coding sequence is TGTGCCAGCAGTTACTCGTCAGGGGCCTATGGCTACACCTTC.

The genes are TRBV23-1 and TRBJ1-1, with TRBD1 matching 7 bases. TRBV23-1 is placed among ORFs of uncertain function. This CDR3 contains 17 residues. V was clipped by 4 bases and J by 0 bases; unmatched bases: 11. Here the CDR3 reads CASSRMDRQGLNTEAFF. The CDR3 region has the DNA TGCGCCAGCAGTCGAATGGACAGACAGGGTTTGAACACTGAAGCTTTCTTT.

This sequence joins TRBV28 and TRBJ2-5, with 8 bases fitting TRBD1. The CDR3 extends over 15 amino acids. Trimming cost V 1 base and J 3 bases; bases outside gene matches: 4. CDR1 and CDR2 from the germline V gene are MDHEN and SYDVKM. The CDR3 is CASSLSGTGEETQYF. DNA of the CDR3: TGTGCCAGCAGTTTATCCGGGACAGGCGAAGAGACCCAGTACTTC.

The chain uses TRBV28 and TRBJ2-4, with TRBD2 matching over 9 bases. Germline CDR1 MDHEN, CDR2 SYDVKM. The CDR3 is made up of 15 amino acids. The J segment lost 7 bases and the V segment lost 5 bases, leaving 9 bases of the junction unmatched. CDR3 nucleotides: TGTGCCAGCAGTACCCCCGCTAGCGGGATGAACATTCAGTACTTC. It specifies CASSTPASGMNIQYF.

The chain joins TRBV14 to TRBJ1-2; the match to TRBD1 covers 9 bases. Germline V CDR1 and CDR2: SGHDN, FVKESK. The CDR3 is 14 residues long. The trim removed 3 bases at V and 4 bases at J, leaving 3 bases unmatched. CDR3 residues: CASSQQTGGYGYTF. The CDR3 nucleotides read TGTGCCAGCAGCCAGCAGACAGGGGGCTATGGCTACACCTTC. The complete variable domain, with remaining parts taken from reference TRBV14 and TRBJ1-2, reads EAGVTQFPSHSVIEKGQTVTLRCDPISGHDNLYWYRRVMGKEIKFLLHFVKESKQDESGMPNNRFLAERTGGTYSTLKVQPAELEDSGVYFCASSQQTGGYGYTFGSGTRLTVV.

This clonotype appeared a few times. The chain couples TRBV20-1 to TRBJ1-3; D gene ambiguous. The V gene lost 3 bases and the J gene lost 3 bases, with 12 bases spanning the gap. The CDR3 consists of 14 residues. CDR1 DFQATT and CDR2 SNEGSKA come from the germline V gene (reference sequence). In DNA form, the CDR3 reads TGCAGTGCTAGCTGGCCAGACCGTGGAAACACCATATATTTT. As protein: CSASWPDRGNTIYF.

This chain links TRBV7-2 with TRBJ1-2; unclear D gene. This CDR3 has 13 amino acids. Germline CDR1 is SGHTA and CDR2 is FQGNSA. V dropped 1 base and J dropped 0 bases, with 3 bases sitting between them. This CDR3 is CASSLVSNYGYTF. CDR3 nucleotides: TGTGCCAGCAGCTTAGTCTCTAACTATGGCTACACCTTC.

As concerns this clonotype: One end of the junction fails to match germline, which may point to a read error. V and J are TRBV20-1 and TRBJ2-3; D possibly corresponds to TRBD2 (6 bases). Germline-derived CDR1 and CDR2 are DFQATT and SNEGSKA (reference sequence). The CDR3 length is 11 residues. CDR3 sequence reads: CGGYGTDTQYF. DNA of the CDR3: TGTGGAGGGTACGGCACAGATACGCAGTATTTT.

Details on this clonotype: This likely comes from a read error, as the CDR3 has no conserved phenylalanine or tryptophan at its end. J is TRBJ2-7 and V is TRBV5-1; D not certain. The V gene lost 0 bases and the J gene lost 7 bases, with 5 bases spanning the gap. This CDR3 spans 11 amino acids. Germline assignment: CDR1 SGHRS and CDR2 YFSETQ. DNA of the CDR3: TGCGCCAGCAGCTTGGAGGCAGAGCAGTACCTC. This gives the protein CASSLEAEQYL.

The rearrangement joins TRBV7-8 to TRBJ1-1, with D unresolved. With 5 bases removed from V and 1 base from J, the gap between germline ends came to 8 bases. The CDR3 consists of 13 residues. The germline V gene encodes CDR1 SGHVS and CDR2 FQNEAQ. The CDR3 DNA reads as TGTGCCAGCAGCCGTAACAGGAACACTGAAGCTTTCTTT. Protein sequence: CASSRNRNTEAFF.

This clonotype is a singleton in its sample. Germline and junction disagree at one end, which may indicate a read error. The genes are TRBV10-3 and TRBJ1-5; TRBD1 agrees at 9 bases. This CDR3 is built from 15 residues. Germline assignment: CDR1 ENHRY and CDR2 SYGVKD. Written as DNA, the CDR3 is TGTGCCAGCAGTGTAGGGACAGGGCACAATCAGCCCCAGCATTTT. The encoded protein is CASSVGTGHNQPQHF.

V is TRBV19 and J is TRBJ2-3, with TRBD2 identical over 8 bases. The V and J ends lost 6 bases and 6 bases, in that order; junction bases with no gene match: 11. Germline lookup yields CDR1 LNHDA and CDR2 SQIVND (reference sequence). The length of the CDR3 is 15 residues. This CDR3 reads CASSQDSGAGDTQYF. CDR3 DNA: TGTGCCAGTAGCCAGGATAGCGGGGCGGGGGATACGCAGTATTTT.

The rearrangement links TRBV7-2 to TRBJ2-3, with D unclear. V was cut by 5 bases and J by 4 bases, with 13 bases left in between. The CDR3 runs 14 residues. CDR1 and CDR2 from the germline V gene are SGHTA and FQGNSA. The CDR3 coding sequence is TGTGCCAGCAGCGACCGGGCTTCGGCAGATACGCAGTATTTT. It translates to CASSDRASADTQYF.

The gene calls are TRBV29-1 and TRBJ2-5; 15 bases are a match to TRBD2. Per germline, CDR1 SQVTM and CDR2 ANQGSEA. This CDR3 has 15 amino acids. V shed 1 base, J shed 5 bases, and the junction held 2 bases outside the gene matches. The chain's CDR3 is CSVEGTSGGEETQYF. CDR3 nucleotide sequence: TGCAGCGTTGAAGGGACTAGCGGGGGGGAGGAGACCCAGTACTTC.

The V and J genes are TRBV28 and TRBJ2-3; 7 bases align to TRBD2. CDR3 length: 15 amino acids. With 3 bases clipped from V and 7 bases from J, the junction kept 10 bases outside the gene matches. CDR1 is MDHEN and CDR2 is SYDVKM in the germline V gene. Here the CDR3 DNA reads TGTGCCAGCAGTTTTAGCGGGCTCTCGTTGAATACGCAGTATTTT. This sequence encodes CASSFSGLSLNTQYF. Filled out from reference TRBV28 and TRBJ2-3, the complete variable domain reads DVKVTQSSRYLVKRTGEKVFLECVQDMDHENMFWYRQDPGLGLRLIYFSYDVKMKEKGDIPEGYSVSREKKERFSLILESASTNQTSMYLCASSFSGLSLNTQYFGPGTRLTVL.

The V and J genes are TRBV6-1 and TRBJ2-2; TRBD1 might be the D (6 bases). Between the trimmed V and J ends, which lost 2 bases and 7 bases, there was a span of 14 bases. Germline lookup yields CDR1 MNHNS and CDR2 SASEGT. The CDR3 totals 15 residues. The CDR3 sequence is CASSERSQGYGELFF. CDR3 bases: TGTGCCAGCAGTGAAAGGTCTCAGGGGTACGGGGAGCTGTTTTTT.